The 9 T cell receptor beta chains below were found in one sample sequenced in a study of PD-1 blockade in mismatch repair-deficient tumors. Repertoires were generated with immunoSEQ multiplex PCR, while TCRdb's copy carries only in-frame clones and drops some. The sample has 95,000 to 150,000 clones, 85% to 90% seen once. The sample consisted of peripheral blood, taken 44 weeks after starting pembrolizumab. These receptors were collected from an adult with mismatch repair-deficient cancer.

The CDR3 region has the DNA TGTGCCAGCAGCTTACTGGGACAGGGGGCCGAGCAGTACTTC. It encodes CASSLLGQGAEQYF. The chain is built from TRBV7-9 and TRBJ2-7, with 12 bases matching TRBD1. The junction had 2 bases not matched to a gene; V was cut back by 2 bases and J by 6 bases. This CDR3 region has 14 residues. CDR1 is SEHNR and CDR2 is FQNEAQ in the germline V gene (reference sequence).

The J gene is TRBJ2-7, the V gene TRBV27; 10 nucleotides match TRBD1. Trimming at V came to 8 bases and at J to 7 bases, leaving 8 bases not matched to a gene. The CDR3 spans 13 residues. Per germline, CDR1 MNHEY and CDR2 SMNVEV (reference sequence). The CDR3 is CASRDRGEQEQYF. The CDR3 region has the DNA TGTGCCAGCCGGGACAGGGGAGAACAAGAGCAGTACTTC.

The J gene is TRBJ2-2, the V gene TRBV4-3; D unresolved. The CDR3 sequence is 15 residues long. The V end was cut by 0 bases, the J end by 8 bases, with 13 bases between. Germline CDR1 and CDR2: LGHNA and YSLEER. Here the CDR3 DNA reads TGCGCCAGCAGCCAAGACGTCTCGCCTAATGGGGAGCTGTTTTTT. Its translation is CASSQDVSPNGELFF.

The chain has TRBV27 and TRBJ1-1; 7 bases fit TRBD1. The CDR3 covers 14 residues. Germline CDR1 reads MNHEY; CDR2 reads SMNVEV (reference sequence). V was pared by 7 bases and J by 6 bases, with 11 bases of the junction left unmatched. This CDR3 reads CASNLTGDGPEAFF. CDR3 nucleotides: TGTGCCAGCAATCTTACAGGGGATGGTCCTGAAGCTTTCTTT.

This chain connects TRBV7-9 to TRBJ1-5, with TRBD1 matching over 9 bases. Trimming took 6 bases from V and 4 from J; bases not matched to a gene: 7. CDR1 SEHNR and CDR2 FQNEAQ come from the germline V gene (reference sequence). This CDR3 spans 15 amino acids. CDR3 in amino acids: CASSYGTGRNQPQHF. The CDR3 DNA sequence: TGTGCCAGCAGTTACGGGACAGGGCGGAATCAGCCCCAGCATTTT.

Notes on this clone: Other DNA sequences in the same sample also yield this CDR3. V usage is TRBV5-4 and J usage is TRBJ1-2; D gene unclear. Germline loops: CDR1 SGHNT, CDR2 YYREEE (reference sequence). The V end was cut by 0 bases, the J end by 0 bases, with 6 bases between. CDR3 size: 14 residues. The CDR3 is CASSLGGANYGYTF. In nucleotides, the CDR3 is TGTGCCAGCAGCTTGGGCGGGGCTAACTATGGCTACACCTTC.

V and J are TRBV30 and TRBJ1-3; D not resolved. Germline CDR1 reads GTSNPN; CDR2 reads SVGIG (reference sequence). The CDR3 covers 12 residues. V was clipped by 5 bases and J by 2 bases, with 7 bases between them. The CDR3 nucleotides read TGTGCCTGGGGAGGGACTGGAAACACCATATATTTT. Protein sequence: CAWGGTGNTIYF.

The CDR3 DNA reads as TGTGCCAGCAGCTTAAGGTCAACTAGCGGGAGGCGGGTGGGAAACATTCAGTACTTC. This encodes CASSLRSTSGRRVGNIQYF. The V call is TRBV11-2, the J call TRBJ2-4, with 12 bases matching TRBD2. V lost 2 bases and J lost 6; bases outside the gene matches: 14. The CDR3 has 19 residues. Germline assignment: CDR1 SGHAT and CDR2 FQNNGV.

This clone was detected once. The chain carries TRBV19 and TRBJ1-1, with D possibly being TRBD1 (5 bases). V was cut by 7 bases and J by 1 base, with 16 bases left in between. The CDR3 spans 15 residues. In germline, CDR1 is LNHDA, CDR2 SQIVND (reference sequence). CDR3 residues: CASTFLGTENTEAFF. The CDR3 DNA follows: TGTGCCAGTACTTTTCTTGGGACGGAGAACACTGAAGCTTTCTTT.